This TCR beta chain was sequenced during a study of cytomegalovirus exposure and HLA in healthy donors. Whole-study findings and limits: Most observed TCR sequences were rare, whereas some public TCRs were detected in many donors.

A word on this clone: Its antigen is not known. This sample also contains other DNA sequences that code for the same CDR3.

The V end lost 0 bases, the J end lost 3 bases, and 11 bases lay between the germline ends. The CDR3 length is 15 residues. Per the germline V gene, CDR1 is MNHEY and CDR2 is SMNVEV (reference sequence). The table came from immunoSEQ multiplex PCR; TCRdb's copy has only in-frame clones and leaves some out. The sample holds about 300,000 clones, 88% seen once. The donors were members of the validation cohort, which comprised about 130 subjects and was separate from the first cohort of more than 500 subjects. Sequencing input: PBMCs. The gene calls are TRBV27 and TRBJ1-1; maybe TRBD1 (5 bases). The TCR was taken from a woman between 18 and 29 years old in good health and CMV-seronegative. CDR3 in DNA: TGTGCCAGCAGTTTATCGACGGGGGTGGACACTGAAGCTTTCTTT. It translates to CASSLSTGVDTEAFF.